This entry is about one T cell receptor beta chain. Its antigen is as yet unknown. J lost 4 bases, V lost 3 bases, and 1 base had no gene match. Germline assignment: CDR1 LNHDA and CDR2 SQIVND (reference sequence). CDR3 size: 14 residues. The sample is drawn from a study of cytomegalovirus exposure and HLA in healthy donors. Study-wide findings and caveats: Among TCR sequences, most were rare, though some public TCRs appeared in many donors.

The PCR employed 60 Vbeta primers together with 13 Jbeta primers. The table came from immunoSEQ multiplex PCR; TCRdb's copy has only in-frame clones and leaves some out. Its table lists approximately 96,000 clones. Sequencing was performed on PBMCs. This chain connects TRBV19 to TRBJ2-4; 9 nucleotides agree with TRBD2. The clonotype originates from a girl aged 5-17 years in good health and CMV-seropositive. The CDR3 DNA is TGTGCCAGTAGTATTCTAGCGGGGAAAAACATTCAGTACTTC. It encodes CASSILAGKNIQYF.